This T cell receptor (beta chain) derives from a study of blood T cell repertoires in COVID-19. Study-wide background: Samples representing acute and convalescent COVID-19 were sourced from the United States, Italy and Spain. Sources were T cells, B-cell-depleted T cells, or PBMCs; the material itself was cDNA or gDNA.

Participant age was roughly 18 to 90 years, and participants resided in 25 or so US areas. Either two negative PCRs, clearance, or symptom resolution qualified Cohort 3 donors as recovered. V shed 4 bases and J shed 9 bases, with 19 bases lying between them. Germline CDR1 reads LGHDT; CDR2 reads YNNKEL (reference sequence). The CDR3 loop spans 15 amino acids. The table came from immunoSEQ multiplex PCR; TCRdb's copy has only in-frame clones and leaves some out. The top ten hold 1.7% of the sample, which has under 300,000 clones, about nine tenths seen once. Sequenced material: PBMCs or T cells enriched from blood (not recorded which). The TCR sequence derives from a middle-aged woman who had recovered from COVID-19. This rearrangement joins TRBV3-1 (or the pseudogene TRBV3-2) to TRBJ1-3; a weak D match, TRBD1 (6 bases). The CDR3 DNA reads TGTGCCAGCAGCCCAAGTATGTCAGGGGATACCACCATATATTTT. Protein product: CASSPSMSGDTTIYF.